Below are 21 T cell receptor beta chains sequenced from a single sample in a study of blood T cell repertoires in COVID-19. Sequencing was performed with immunoSEQ multiplex PCR; in TCRdb, only in-frame clones are kept and a portion is missing. The repertoire has 320,000 or so clones, about 89% of them found once; the top ten carry roughly 5.2%. Input material: PBMCs or T cells enriched from blood (not recorded which). These receptor sequences come from a man aged 60 to 75 who had recovered from COVID-19.

This clone has a handful of counts. The chain joins TRBV19 to TRBJ2-7, with D possibly matching TRBD1 (6 bases). This CDR3 is built from 13 residues. Germline-derived CDR1 and CDR2 are LNHDA and SQIVND (reference sequence). V lost 4 bases and J 6 bases, leaving 13 bases between the germline ends. Here the CDR3 DNA reads TGTGCCAGTAGTAGGATCACAGGGTCCGAGCAGTACTTC. It specifies CASSRITGSEQYF. Combining the CDR3 with reference TRBV19 and TRBJ2-7 gives the whole variable domain DGGITQSPKYLFRKEGQNVTLSCEQNLNHDAMYWYRQDPGQGLRLIYYSQIVNDFQKGDIAEGYSVSREKKESFPLTVTSAQKNPTAFYLCASSRITGSEQYFGPGTRLTVT.

The V call is TRBV5-4, the J call TRBJ1-5; 8 positions agree with TRBD1. Per germline, CDR1 SGHNT and CDR2 YYREEE (reference sequence). This CDR3 spans 15 amino acids. J gave up 3 bases and V 4 bases, and 6 bases lay outside the gene matches. CDR3 in DNA: TGTGCCAGCAGCCGCGGACAGGGACTCAATCAGCCCCAGCATTTT. It specifies CASSRGQGLNQPQHF.

The CDR3 sequence is CATSETGLYEQYF. DNA for the CDR3: TGTGCCACCAGTGAAACAGGGTTGTACGAGCAGTACTTC. The chain uses TRBV24-1 and TRBJ2-7, with D possibly matching TRBD1 (6 bases). V was cut by 4 bases and J by 4 bases, with 10 bases left in between. The CDR3 has 13 amino acids. Germline V lookup: CDR1 KGHDR, CDR2 SFDVKD.

The rearrangement uses TRBV7-9 and TRBJ2-7, with D tentatively TRBD2 (6 bases). Trimming left V 9 bases short and J 6 bases short, with 18 bases between. The CDR3 has 13 residues. Germline CDR1 is SEHNR and CDR2 is FQNEAQ (reference sequence). Here the CDR3 DNA reads TGTGCCAGTCGCGGGGACTTTGAGGCCGAGCAGTACTTC. It translates to CASRGDFEAEQYF. The full variable domain, with the rest looked up from reference TRBV7-9 and TRBJ2-7, is DTGVSQNPRHKITKRGQNVTFRCDPISEHNRLYWYRQTLGQGPEFLTYFQNEAQLEKSRLLSDRFSAERPKGSFSTLEIQRTEQGDSAMYLCASRGDFEAEQYFGPGTRLTVT.

The chain recombines TRBV7-9 with TRBJ1-2, with 7 bases lining up with TRBD1. The CDR3 length is 15 residues. Looked up from germline, CDR1 is SEHNR and CDR2 is FQNEAQ (reference sequence). V lost 5 bases and J lost 0; bases outside the gene matches: 6. CDR3 in DNA: TGTGCCAGCAGCACATGGACAGGACCTAACTATGGCTACACCTTC. This translates into CASSTWTGPNYGYTF.

This chain uses TRBV7-4 with TRBJ2-7; D is unclear. Germline CDR1 and CDR2: SGHVT and SQSDAQ. The ends were cut back, 6 bases at V and 4 bases at J, with 7 bases in the middle. The CDR3 contains 11 residues. The CDR3: CASSHSYEQYF. In DNA, the CDR3 is TGTGCCAGCAGTCACTCTTACGAGCAGTACTTC.

V gene TRBV30 combines with J gene TRBJ2-7, with 9 bases that match TRBD2. Germline V gene sequence: CDR1 GTSNPN, CDR2 SVGIG (reference sequence). This CDR3 has 13 amino acids. V shed 5 bases, J shed 4 bases, and the junction held 6 bases outside the gene matches. The CDR3 loop reads CAWGGRAAYEQYF. CDR3 nucleotides: TGTGCCTGGGGCGGGAGGGCCGCATACGAGCAGTACTTC.

The CDR3: CASSQEPLAGARNIQYF. The CDR3, as DNA: TGCGCCAGCAGCCAAGAGCCTCTAGCGGGAGCTCGGAACATTCAGTACTTC. The chain links TRBV4-1 to TRBJ2-4; the match to TRBD2 covers 10 bases. The CDR3 spans 17 residues. Germline V gene sequence: CDR1 MGHRA, CDR2 YSYEKL. V trimming: 0 bases; J trimming: 7 bases; junction bases outside the gene matches: 9.

The chain employs TRBV19 and TRBJ1-2; maybe TRBD1 (5 bases). V gave up 3 bases and J gave up 6 bases, with 14 bases separating them. The CDR3 is 14 amino acids. CDR1 LNHDA and CDR2 SQIVND come from the germline V gene (reference sequence). In nucleotides, the CDR3 is TGTGCCAGTAGTATTCTTGACAGCGTCCATGGCTACACCTTC. Protein product: CASSILDSVHGYTF.

The rearrangement links TRBV9 to TRBJ2-5, with TRBD2 matching 7 bases. V shed 7 bases, J shed 2 bases, and the junction held 5 bases outside the gene matches. The CDR3 runs 13 residues. Germline values: CDR1 SGDLS, CDR2 YYNGEE. CDR3 residues: CASGGRGQETQYF. CDR3 DNA sequence: TGTGCCAGCGGCGGGAGAGGGCAAGAGACCCAGTACTTC.

Turning to this clone: Within the sample, other DNA sequences also encode this same CDR3. The chain employs TRBV7-2 and TRBJ2-1; 9 positions match TRBD2. The germline V gene encodes CDR1 SGHTA and CDR2 FQGNSA. The CDR3 has 15 residues. V lost 5 bases, J lost 0 bases, and 2 bases stayed unmatched. The CDR3 DNA follows: TGTGCCAGCAGCATTAGCGGGAGCTCCTACAATGAGCAGTTCTTC. Protein sequence: CASSISGSSYNEQFF. The variable domain in full, with the rest retrieved from reference TRBV7-2 and TRBJ2-1, is GAGVSQSPSNKVTEKGKDVELRCDPISGHTALYWYRQSLGQGLEFLIYFQGNSAPDKSGLPSDRFSAERTGGSVSTLTIQRTQQEDSAVYLCASSISGSSYNEQFFGPGTRLTVL.

The rearrangement joins TRBV7-3 to TRBJ2-2; 8 bases map to TRBD1. The trim removed 1 base at V and 2 bases at J, leaving 9 bases unmatched. The CDR3 loop spans 18 amino acids. The germline V gene has CDR1 SGHTA and CDR2 FQGTGA. This CDR3 is CASSLISGGFRNTGELFF. CDR3 DNA: TGTGCCAGCAGCTTAATTTCAGGGGGCTTCCGTAACACCGGGGAGCTGTTTTTT.

The count of this clone is one. The rearrangement links TRBV7-3 to TRBJ2-1; no reliable D call. The germline V gene has CDR1 SGHTA and CDR2 FQGTGA. The CDR3 covers 13 residues. Trimming left V 8 bases short and J 0 bases short, with 8 bases between. The CDR3 sequence is CASGQSSYNEQFF. The CDR3 DNA sequence: TGTGCCAGCGGGCAGAGCTCCTACAATGAGCAGTTCTTC.

This clone was counted between two and nine times. The CDR3 nucleotides are TGTGCCAGCAGTCCCCTAGCCGGCAGCTCCTACGAGCAGTACTTC. Encoded protein: CASSPLAGSSYEQYF. The chain recombines TRBV6-5 with TRBJ2-7; tentatively, D is TRBD2 (5 bases). Germline V CDR1 and CDR2: MNHEY, SVGAGI. Deletions cut 5 bases from V and 0 bases from J, with 14 bases between. The CDR3 is 15 amino acids.

In regard to this clone: Compared with germline, one end of the junction differs, possibly owing to a read error. As DNA, the CDR3 is TGTGCCAGCAGTTCCCCCCAGGGGAGCAGTCAGCCCCAGCATTTT. It codes for CASSSPQGSSQPQHF. The chain recombines TRBV28 with TRBJ1-5, with D maybe TRBD1 (6 bases). The germline gives CDR1 MDHEN, CDR2 SYDVKM. This CDR3 has 15 residues.

Worth noting for this clone: Other DNA sequences within the sample encode an identical CDR3. This chain connects TRBV6-5 to TRBJ1-3; maybe TRBD1 (5 bases). Trimming cost V 0 bases and J 0 bases, with 9 bases left between them. The germline gives CDR1 MNHEY, CDR2 SVGAGI. The CDR3 covers 16 residues. The CDR3 bases are TGTGCCAGCAGTTACTCGAGGACATCCTCTGGAAACACCATATATTTT. Translating it yields CASSYSRTSSGNTIYF.

V and J are TRBV2 and TRBJ1-1, with 8 bases matching TRBD1. This CDR3 comprises 12 residues. Germline CDR1 SNHLY, CDR2 FYNNEI. The V gene end was trimmed by 6 bases and the J gene end by 11 bases; junction bases not matched to a gene: 8. The CDR3 reads CASSGQGPEAFF. CDR3 nucleotides: TGTGCCAGCAGCGGACAGGGTCCAGAGGCTTTCTTT.

The rearrangement links TRBV2 to TRBJ1-5; 9 positions agree with TRBD1. From germline, CDR1 is SNHLY and CDR2 FYNNEI. The trim removed 4 bases at V and 3 bases at J, leaving 4 bases unmatched. The CDR3 is 15 amino acids. The CDR3 protein is CASSGGDRANQPQHF. DNA for the CDR3: TGTGCCAGCAGTGGGGGGGACAGGGCCAATCAGCCCCAGCATTTT.

This clone was counted between two and nine times. The V and J genes are TRBV6-5 and TRBJ2-5, with D maybe TRBD1 (6 bases). This CDR3 has 16 amino acids. Trimming pared 2 bases from V and 2 bases from J, leaving 15 bases between. CDR1 and CDR2 (germline): MNHEY, SVGAGI. The CDR3 DNA reads TGTGCCAGCAGTTACGATGCTAGAGGGGGTCAAGAGACCCAGTACTTC. This gives the protein CASSYDARGGQETQYF.

The gene calls are TRBV2 and TRBJ1-5, with 7 bases fitting TRBD1. The junction had 3 bases not matched to a gene; V was cut back by 6 bases and J by 4 bases. The CDR3 is 13 amino acids. Germline V gene lookup returns CDR1 SNHLY and CDR2 FYNNEI. The DNA for the CDR3 is TGTGCCAGCAGACAGACAGGGAATCAGCCCCAGCATTTT. Its translation: CASRQTGNQPQHF.

The chain carries TRBV24-1 and TRBJ2-5, with TRBD2 matching 11 bases. CDR3 length equals 15 residues. Trimming at V came to 4 bases and at J to 3 bases, leaving 3 bases not matched to a gene. Germline V gene data show CDR1 as KGHDR and CDR2 as SFDVKD. The CDR3 loop reads CATSDLTSGKETQYF. In DNA, the CDR3 is TGTGCCACCAGTGACCTGACTAGCGGGAAAGAGACCCAGTACTTC.